The 20 T cell receptor beta chains below all came from one sample that was sequenced in a study of cytomegalovirus exposure and HLA in healthy donors. The PCR used 60 Vbeta and 13 Jbeta primers. Clones were sequenced by immunoSEQ multiplex PCR, and TCRdb holds only the in-frame ones, with some missing. Of over 150,000 clones in the sample, approximately 79% were seen once. The material sequenced was PBMCs. All receptors come from a man in his sixties in good health and CMV-seronegative.

Only one count was recorded for this clone. This sample also contains other DNA sequences that code for the same CDR3. The chain is built from TRBV6-4 and TRBJ2-3, with D perhaps TRBD2 (5 bases). Germline loops: CDR1 MRHNA, CDR2 SNTAGT. V was trimmed by 4 bases and J by 2 bases, leaving 10 bases between them. This CDR3 is 14 amino acids long. The CDR3 is CASSASGYTDTQYF. CDR3 in DNA: TGTGCCAGCAGTGCCAGCGGATACACAGATACGCAGTATTTT.

The rearrangement uses TRBV30 and TRBJ1-2; D perhaps matches TRBD1 (6 bases). V lost 4 bases to trimming and J lost 8 bases, with 17 bases between them. This CDR3 spans 13 amino acids. Germline-derived CDR1 and CDR2 are GTSNPN and SVGIG (reference sequence). CDR3: CAWTRDTLGGYTF. CDR3 nucleotide sequence: TGTGCCTGGACTCGGGACACCCTGGGCGGCTACACCTTC.

V usage is TRBV27 and J usage is TRBJ2-1; TRBD2 is a possible D gene (6 bases). Looked up from germline, CDR1 is MNHEY and CDR2 is SMNVEV (reference sequence). The V end lost 2 bases, the J end lost 0 bases, and 8 bases lay between the germline ends. The CDR3 runs to 15 residues. The CDR3 loop is CASSLRGISYNEQFF. DNA for the CDR3: TGTGCCAGCAGTTTACGCGGGATCTCCTACAATGAGCAGTTCTTC.

The J gene is TRBJ2-1, the V gene TRBV15; D might be TRBD1 (6 bases). The V and J ends lost 3 bases and 7 bases respectively, with 10 bases between them. This CDR3 region has 13 residues. The germline CDR1 and CDR2 sequences are LNHNV and YYDKDF (reference sequence). The CDR3 DNA is TGTGCCACCAGCAGCAGAACAGGGAATGAGCAGTTCTTC. Encoded protein: CATSSRTGNEQFF.

The chain uses TRBV5-3 and TRBJ2-7; 14 positions agree with TRBD2. TRBV5-3 is noted as an ORF with a role that remains uncertain. Trimming took 4 bases from V and 6 from J; bases not matched to a gene: 15. The CDR3 is 18 amino acids. The CDR3 is CARSTRLAGGINMCEQYF. CDR3 coding DNA: TGTGCCAGAAGCACCCGACTAGCGGGAGGGATTAATATGTGCGAGCAGTACTTC.

V gene TRBV28 combines with J gene TRBJ2-5, with 8 nucleotides matching TRBD1. J was trimmed by 4 bases and V by 2 bases; bases with no gene match: 6. The CDR3 length is 15 residues. Germline lookup yields CDR1 MDHEN and CDR2 SYDVKM. The CDR3 sequence is CASSLQRQGPETQYF. The DNA of the CDR3 is TGTGCCAGCAGTTTACAGCGACAGGGGCCAGAGACCCAGTACTTC. Drawing the rest from reference TRBV28 and TRBJ2-5, the complete variable domain is DVKVTQSSRYLVKRTGEKVFLECVQDMDHENMFWYRQDPGLGLRLIYFSYDVKMKEKGDIPEGYSVSREKKERFSLILESASTNQTSMYLCASSLQRQGPETQYFGPGTRLLVL.

The chain combines TRBV4-1 with TRBJ2-7; D unresolved. Germline V gene sequence: CDR1 MGHRA, CDR2 YSYEKL. Trimming shortened V by 0 bases and J by 2 bases, and 11 bases separated the two germline ends. The CDR3 runs 15 residues. As DNA, the CDR3 is TGCGCCAGCAGCCAAGACTGGAACAGAGCCTACGAGCAGTACTTC. Translating it yields CASSQDWNRAYEQYF.

V gene TRBV9 combines with J gene TRBJ1-6, with D tentatively TRBD1 (5 bases). Trimming removed 2 bases at V and 8 bases at J, with 11 bases between. This CDR3 contains 14 residues. The germline V gene has CDR1 SGDLS and CDR2 YYNGEE. This CDR3 reads CASSVTRGDSPLHF. The CDR3 region has the DNA TGTGCCAGCAGCGTGACAAGGGGTGATTCACCCCTCCACTTT.

J is TRBJ1-1 and V is TRBV11-3; TRBD1 might be the D (5 bases). Germline V gene data show CDR1 as SGHNT and CDR2 as YENEEA. The CDR3 extends over 14 amino acids. The V gene lost 6 bases and the J gene lost 6 bases, with 17 bases spanning the gap. For the CDR3, the DNA is TGTGCCAGCAGTTTCAGGGAAGGATTGCCTGAAGCTTTCTTT. This encodes CASSFREGLPEAFF.

The V call is TRBV4-2, the J call TRBJ1-3; 7 nucleotides align to TRBD1. V shed 1 base, J shed 3 bases, and the junction held 6 bases outside the gene matches. The length of the CDR3 is 16 residues. CDR1 is LGHNA, CDR2 YNFKEQ, per germline. The CDR3 is CASSQGEGALGNTIYF. The CDR3 DNA is TGTGCCAGCAGCCAAGGAGAGGGGGCGCTTGGAAACACCATATATTTT.

The chain is built from TRBV30 and TRBJ1-6, with 9 bases fitting TRBD1. The germline CDR1 and CDR2 sequences are GTSNPN and SVGIG (reference sequence). The CDR3 consists of 19 residues. V shed 3 bases, J shed 0 bases, and the junction held 12 bases outside the gene matches. This CDR3 reads CAWSLDRGWGSSYNSPLHF. CDR3 DNA sequence: TGTGCCTGGAGCCTCGACAGGGGGTGGGGAAGCTCCTATAATTCACCCCTCCACTTT.

CDR3 in amino acids: CASSPNRGGGDGTDTQYF. In DNA, the CDR3 is TGTGCCAGCAGCCCCAACCGAGGTGGGGGGGATGGCACAGATACGCAGTATTTT. This chain joins TRBV11-2 and TRBJ2-3, with 7 bases matching TRBD2. Germline assignment: CDR1 SGHAT and CDR2 FQNNGV. CDR3 length: 18 residues. V lost 5 bases to trimming and J lost 1 base; unmatched junction nucleotides: 15.

V usage is TRBV28 and J usage is TRBJ2-5, with 9 bases matching TRBD2. Germline CDR1 is MDHEN and CDR2 is SYDVKM. CDR3 length equals 17 residues. The V and J ends lost 2 bases and 0 bases, in that order; junction bases with no gene match: 7. This chain's CDR3 is CASSLRTSGLNQETQYF. CDR3 in DNA: TGTGCCAGCAGTTTAAGAACTAGCGGGCTCAACCAAGAGACCCAGTACTTC. The full variable domain, rest sourced from reference TRBV28 and TRBJ2-5, is DVKVTQSSRYLVKRTGEKVFLECVQDMDHENMFWYRQDPGLGLRLIYFSYDVKMKEKGDIPEGYSVSREKKERFSLILESASTNQTSMYLCASSLRTSGLNQETQYFGPGTRLLVL.

This chain joins TRBV2 and TRBJ2-7; 7 bases fit TRBD1. Germline V gene data show CDR1 as SNHLY and CDR2 as FYNNEI. This CDR3 region has 13 residues. V lost 5 bases, J lost 3 bases, and 4 bases stayed unmatched. DNA of the CDR3: TGTGCCAGCAGTCCTGACAGGGACTACGAGCAGTACTTC. It translates to CASSPDRDYEQYF.

The rearrangement links TRBV7-2 to TRBJ2-5; 7 bases map to TRBD2. The DNA end is more similar to TRBJ2-7, so the J call may be wrong. Germline assignment: CDR1 SGHTA and CDR2 FQGNSA. CDR3 size: 13 residues. The CDR3 bases are TGTGCCAGCAGCTTAAGCGGGGCCTACGAGCAGTACTTC. This encodes CASSLSGAYEQYF.

As concerns this clone: Relative to the germline gene, one junction end is altered; a read error may explain this. The chain uses TRBV7-9 and TRBJ2-7; 11 bases are shared with TRBD2. Germline assignment: CDR1 SEHNR and CDR2 FQNEAQ (reference sequence). This CDR3 is built from 17 residues. CDR3 sequence reads: CSSSLAGTSGPPYEQYF. Written as DNA, the CDR3 is TGTTCCAGCAGCTTAGCGGGGACTAGCGGCCCTCCCTACGAGCAGTACTTC.

This chain connects TRBV5-1 to TRBJ1-2; D unclear. This CDR3 region has 12 residues. Trimming took 0 bases from V and 8 from J, leaving 8 bases between them. Per germline, CDR1 SGHRS and CDR2 YFSETQ. The CDR3 DNA follows: TGCGCCAGCAGCTTGGGAATGGAGGGCTACACCTTC. This codes for CASSLGMEGYTF.

The chain recombines TRBV2 with TRBJ1-2, with unresolved D. The CDR3 covers 14 residues. The V end was cut by 4 bases, the J end by 5 bases, with 14 bases between. Germline V gives CDR1 SNHLY, CDR2 FYNNEI. Here the CDR3 reads CASSAPSGAYGYTF. The CDR3 bases are TGTGCCAGCAGTGCCCCTTCCGGTGCGTATGGCTACACCTTC. Looking up the rest from reference TRBV2 and TRBJ1-2 gives the full variable domain: EPEVTQTPSHQVTQMGQEVILRCVPISNHLYFYWYRQILGQKVEFLVSFYNNEISEKSEIFDDQFSVERPDGSNFTLKIRSTKLEDSAMYFCASSAPSGAYGYTFGSGTRLTVV.

The gene calls are TRBV29-1 and TRBJ2-2; TRBD1 matches 8 bases. With 6 bases clipped from V and 7 bases from J, the junction kept 13 bases outside the gene matches. Germline CDR1 is SQVTM and CDR2 is ANQGSEA. CDR3 length: 15 residues. The CDR3 loop reads CSVRGGQGANGELFF. In nucleotides, the CDR3 is TGCAGCGTGCGAGGCGGCCAGGGGGCAAACGGGGAGCTGTTTTTT.

In regard to this clone: The sample has other DNA sequences that encode this CDR3 too. This chain joins TRBV6-5 and TRBJ2-1; a weak D match, TRBD2 (6 bases). The germline V and J ends were trimmed by 4 bases and 4 bases, with 11 bases remaining between them. Germline V gene data show CDR1 as MNHEY and CDR2 as SVGAGI. This CDR3 has 14 amino acids. The CDR3 region has the DNA TGTGCCAGCAGTTCCCAAGCGGGTTACAATGAGCAGTTCTTC. It encodes CASSSQAGYNEQFF.